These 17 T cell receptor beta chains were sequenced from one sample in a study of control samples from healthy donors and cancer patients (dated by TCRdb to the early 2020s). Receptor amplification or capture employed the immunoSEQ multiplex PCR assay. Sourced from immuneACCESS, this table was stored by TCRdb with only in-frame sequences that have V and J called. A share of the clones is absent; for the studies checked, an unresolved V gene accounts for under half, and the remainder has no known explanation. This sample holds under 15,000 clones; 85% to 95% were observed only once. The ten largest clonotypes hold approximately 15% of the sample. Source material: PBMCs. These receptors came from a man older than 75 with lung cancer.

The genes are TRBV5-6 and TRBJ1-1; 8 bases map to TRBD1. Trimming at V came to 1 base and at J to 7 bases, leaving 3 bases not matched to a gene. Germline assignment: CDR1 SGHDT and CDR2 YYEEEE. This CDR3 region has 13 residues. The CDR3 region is CASSLRTGNEAFF. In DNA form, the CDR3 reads TGTGCCAGCAGCTTGCGGACAGGGAATGAAGCTTTCTTT.

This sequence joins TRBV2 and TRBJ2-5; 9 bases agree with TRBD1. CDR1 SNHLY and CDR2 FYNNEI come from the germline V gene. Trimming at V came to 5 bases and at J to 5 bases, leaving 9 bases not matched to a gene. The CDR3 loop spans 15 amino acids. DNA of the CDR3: TGTGCCAGCAGTTCGGACAGGGGAGGTGAGGAGACCCAGTACTTC. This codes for CASSSDRGGEETQYF.

CDR3 residues: CASSAGLAVRGTQYF. The CDR3 DNA reads as TGTGCCAGCAGCGCCGGGCTAGCGGTCCGGGGGACCCAGTACTTC. The chain recombines TRBV7-8 with TRBJ2-5; 7 bases are a match to TRBD2. V shed 5 bases and J 7 bases; nucleotides not matched to a gene: 13. Per the germline V gene, CDR1 is SGHVS and CDR2 is FQNEAQ. The CDR3 spans 15 residues.

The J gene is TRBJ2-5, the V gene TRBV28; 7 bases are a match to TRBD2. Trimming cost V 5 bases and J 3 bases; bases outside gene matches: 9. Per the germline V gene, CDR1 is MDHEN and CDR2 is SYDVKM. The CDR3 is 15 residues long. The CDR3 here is CASSRAREGKETQYF. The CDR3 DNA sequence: TGTGCCAGCAGTCGGGCTAGGGAGGGGAAAGAGACCCAGTACTTC.

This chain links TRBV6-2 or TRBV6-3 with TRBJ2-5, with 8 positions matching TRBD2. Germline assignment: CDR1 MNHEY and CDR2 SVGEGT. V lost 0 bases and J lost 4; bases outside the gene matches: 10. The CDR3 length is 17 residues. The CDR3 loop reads CASSYSGREAAGETQYF. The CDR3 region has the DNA TGTGCCAGCAGTTACTCGGGGCGGGAGGCAGCAGGAGAGACCCAGTACTTC.

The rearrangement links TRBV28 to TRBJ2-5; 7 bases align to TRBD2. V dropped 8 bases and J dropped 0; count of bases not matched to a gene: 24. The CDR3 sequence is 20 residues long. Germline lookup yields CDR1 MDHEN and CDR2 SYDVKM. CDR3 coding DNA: TGTGCCAGCGGTGCGGGGTTCCGTAGCGGGCGGCAGGCGTACCAAGAGACCCAGTACTTC. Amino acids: CASGAGFRSGRQAYQETQYF.

This chain's CDR3 is CASSLVVGLAIDNEQFF. The CDR3 DNA reads as TGTGCCAGCAGCTTAGTAGTGGGACTAGCGATTGACAATGAGCAGTTCTTC. The chain links TRBV7-9 to TRBJ2-1; 10 bases match TRBD2. Germline V lookup: CDR1 SEHNR, CDR2 FQNEAQ (reference sequence). The J segment lost 5 bases and the V segment lost 1 base, leaving 8 bases of the junction unmatched. This CDR3 comprises 17 residues.

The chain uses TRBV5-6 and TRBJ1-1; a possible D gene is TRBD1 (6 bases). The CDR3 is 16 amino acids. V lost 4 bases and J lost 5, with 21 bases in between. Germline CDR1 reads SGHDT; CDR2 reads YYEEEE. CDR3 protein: CASSGTGFSRGTEAFF. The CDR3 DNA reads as TGTGCCAGCAGCGGTACAGGGTTTTCCCGGGGGACTGAAGCTTTCTTT.

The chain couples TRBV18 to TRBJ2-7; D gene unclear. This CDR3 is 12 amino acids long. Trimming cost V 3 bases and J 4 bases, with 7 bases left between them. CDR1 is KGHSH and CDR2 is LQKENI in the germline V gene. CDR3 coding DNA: TGTGCCAGCTCACCCGTGGGGTACGAGCAGTACTTC. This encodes CASSPVGYEQYF.

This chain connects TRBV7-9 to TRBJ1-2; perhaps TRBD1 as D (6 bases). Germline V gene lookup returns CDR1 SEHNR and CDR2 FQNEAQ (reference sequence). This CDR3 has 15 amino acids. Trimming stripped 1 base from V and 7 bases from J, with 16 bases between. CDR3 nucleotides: TGTGCCAGCAGCTTAGTGGTCGGGGGCCGCGGTGGCTACACCTTC. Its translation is CASSLVVGGRGGYTF. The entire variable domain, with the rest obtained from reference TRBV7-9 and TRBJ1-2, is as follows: DTGVSQNPRHKITKRGQNVTFRCDPISEHNRLYWYRQTLGQGPEFLTYFQNEAQLEKSRLLSDRFSAERPKGSFSTLEIQRTEQGDSAMYLCASSLVVGGRGGYTFGSGTRLTVV.

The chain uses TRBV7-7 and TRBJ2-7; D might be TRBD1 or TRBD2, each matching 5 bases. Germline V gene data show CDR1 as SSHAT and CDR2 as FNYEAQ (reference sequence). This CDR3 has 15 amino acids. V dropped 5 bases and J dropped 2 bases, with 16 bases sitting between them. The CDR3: CASSMRAGPTYEQYF. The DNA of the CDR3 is TGTGCCAGCAGCATGCGGGCAGGGCCTACCTACGAGCAGTACTTC.

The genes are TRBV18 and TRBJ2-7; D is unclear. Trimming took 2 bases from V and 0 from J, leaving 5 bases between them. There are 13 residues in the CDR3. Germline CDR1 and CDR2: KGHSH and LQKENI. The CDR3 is CASSPGVSYEQYV. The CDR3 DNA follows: TGTGCCAGCTCACCAGGAGTCTCCTACGAGCAGTACGTC.

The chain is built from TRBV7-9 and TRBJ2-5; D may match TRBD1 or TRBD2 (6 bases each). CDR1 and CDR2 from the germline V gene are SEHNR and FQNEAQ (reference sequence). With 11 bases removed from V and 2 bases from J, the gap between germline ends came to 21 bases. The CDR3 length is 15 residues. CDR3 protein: CALSPWRGEQETQYF. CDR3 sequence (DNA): TGTGCCTTGTCCCCTTGGAGGGGGGAACAAGAGACCCAGTACTTC. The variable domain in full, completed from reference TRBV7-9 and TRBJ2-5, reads DTGVSQNPRHKITKRGQNVTFRCDPISEHNRLYWYRQTLGQGPEFLTYFQNEAQLEKSRLLSDRFSAERPKGSFSTLEIQRTEQGDSAMYLCALSPWRGEQETQYFGPGTRLLVL.

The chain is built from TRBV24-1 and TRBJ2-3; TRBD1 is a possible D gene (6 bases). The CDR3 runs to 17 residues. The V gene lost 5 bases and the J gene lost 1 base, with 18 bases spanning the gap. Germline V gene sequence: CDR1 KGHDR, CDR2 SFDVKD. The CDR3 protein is CATSAGAGALGTDTQYF. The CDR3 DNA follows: TGTGCCACCAGTGCCGGGGCAGGGGCTCTGGGCACAGATACGCAGTATTTT.

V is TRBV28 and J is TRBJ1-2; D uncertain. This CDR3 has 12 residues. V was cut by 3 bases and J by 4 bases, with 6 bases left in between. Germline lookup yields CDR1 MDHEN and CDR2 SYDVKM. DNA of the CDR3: TGTGCCAGCAGTTTGCCAGTCTATGGCTACACCTTC. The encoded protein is CASSLPVYGYTF.

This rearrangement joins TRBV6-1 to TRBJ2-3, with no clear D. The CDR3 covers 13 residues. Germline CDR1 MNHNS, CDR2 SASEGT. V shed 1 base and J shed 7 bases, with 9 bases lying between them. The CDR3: CASSEVGLNTQYF. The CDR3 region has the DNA TGTGCCAGCAGTGAAGTGGGCCTTAATACGCAGTATTTT.

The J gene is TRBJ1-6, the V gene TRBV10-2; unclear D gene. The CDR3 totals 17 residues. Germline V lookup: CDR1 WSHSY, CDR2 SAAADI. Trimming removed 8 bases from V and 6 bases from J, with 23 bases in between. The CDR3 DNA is TGCGCCAGCTCCTTGGGATCGGCGGCAGCCGTTAATTCACCCCTCCACTTT. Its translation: CASSLGSAAAVNSPLHF.